The rows below give T cell receptor beta chains drawn from one sample of a study of CD8 T cells in ankylosing spondylitis. In TCRdb, the 5' RACE reads were re-called with MiXCR into one record per CDR3 protein. The table shows some 200,000 distinct CDR3 sequences, with over 10% occurring only once. The source material was blood, either unsorted or a sorted T cell fraction (not recorded which). These receptors were taken from a male donor with ankylosing spondylitis or in good health (not recorded which). Both conserved end residues are part of each CDR3. Each record gives: V gene, D gene, J gene, clone size, CDR3 protein, CDR3 DNA. A D gene is named only where the DNA matches it firmly. For some rows the clone size is stated as once, few or many, or as a class when expanded; others skip it.

TRBV30	TRBD1	TRBJ2-7	few	CAWGTGGTYEQYF	TGTGCCTGGGGGACAGGGGGTACCTACGAGCAGTACTTC
TRBV12-5	NA	TRBJ2-7	NA	CASGLWLYEQYF	TGTGCTAGTGGTTTGTGGCTCTACGAGCAGTACTTC
TRBV12-3/TRBV12-4	TRBD1	TRBJ2-2	many	CASRDRGTGELFF	TGTGCCAGCAGGGACAGGGGAACCGGGGAGCTGTTTTTT
TRBV18	NA	TRBJ2-7	NA	CASSHSQGRTYEQYF	TGTGCCAGTTCCCATTCGCAGGGGAGGACCTACGAGCAGTACTTC
TRBV25-1	NA	TRBJ2-7	NA	CASSYLYEQYF	TGTGCCAGCAGTTACCTCTACGAGCAGTACTTC
TRBV11-1	TRBD2	TRBJ2-1	few	CASSYRTSGTEQFF	TGTGCCAGCAGCTACCGGACTAGCGGTACTGAGCAGTTCTTC
TRBV14	NA	TRBJ2-7	few	CASSQGVEQYF	TGTGCCAGCAGCCAAGGGGTGGAGCAGTACTTC
TRBV4-1	NA	TRBJ2-5	NA	CASSQERRLRETQYF	TGCGCCAGCAGCCAAGAGAGGCGCCTTCGGGAGACCCAGTACTTC
TRBV5-5	NA	TRBJ2-7	few	CASSLQAGYEQYF	TGTGCCAGCAGCTTGCAGGCCGGCTACGAGCAGTACTTC
TRBV9	TRBD1	TRBJ2-7	few	CASNPGTGHYEQYF	TGTGCCAGCAACCCCGGGACAGGCCACTACGAGCAGTACTTC
TRBV20-1	NA	TRBJ2-7	NA	CSANSVGRYEQYF	TGCAGTGCTAACAGCGTAGGGCGGTACGAGCAGTACTTC
TRBV12-3/TRBV12-4	NA	TRBJ1-3	many	CASSFGGSGNTIYF	TGTGCCAGCAGTTTTGGGGGGTCTGGAAACACCATATATTTT
TRBV29-1	NA	TRBJ2-3	few	CSVDFGGTDTQYF	TGCAGCGTTGATTTCGGAGGCACAGATACGCAGTATTTT
TRBV9	NA	TRBJ2-1	NA	CASSVNGSSYNEQFF	TGTGCCAGCAGCGTAAACGGCAGCTCCTACAATGAGCAGTTCTTC
TRBV11-2	NA	TRBJ2-7	NA	CASSLEGASTYEQYF	TGTGCCAGCAGCTTAGAAGGAGCGAGTACCTACGAGCAGTACTTC
TRBV6-1	TRBD1	TRBJ2-1	NA	CASSEAIQGLRNEQFF	TGTGCCAGCAGTGAAGCGATACAGGGGTTAAGGAATGAGCAGTTCTTC
TRBV4-1	NA	TRBJ1-2	few	CASSHETPTNYGYTF	TGCGCCAGCAGCCACGAGACACCGACTAACTATGGCTACACCTTC
TRBV7-9	NA	TRBJ2-7	many	CASSLDIGGASSYEQYF	TGTGCCAGCAGCTTAGATATCGGCGGGGCAAGCTCCTACGAGCAGTACTTC
TRBV7-9	NA	TRBJ1-4	few	CASSTWSPLGEKLFF	TGTGCCAGCAGCACGTGGTCCCCTCTCGGCGAAAAACTGTTTTTT
TRBV4-1	TRBD1	TRBJ2-7	many	CASSQAPSYGTGPSYEQYF	TGCGCCAGCAGCCAAGCTCCATCCTACGGGACAGGCCCTTCCTACGAGCAGTACTTC
TRBV20-1	NA	TRBJ2-1	NA	CSAREVWESSYNEQFF	TGCAGTGCTAGAGAAGTCTGGGAGAGCTCCTACAATGAGCAGTTCTTC
TRBV27	NA	TRBJ2-3	few	CASSLDLTDTQYF	TGTGCCAGCAGCCTGGACCTCACAGATACGCAGTATTTT
TRBV12-3/TRBV12-4	NA	TRBJ2-7	NA	CASTTQGTSEQYF	TGTGCCAGCACTACCCAGGGTACCAGCGAGCAGTACTTC
TRBV21-1	NA	TRBJ2-5	many	CARSKRWVAPSEGETQYF	TGTGCCAGGAGCAAAAGATGGGTAGCCCCGAGCGAAGGAGAGACCCAGTACTTC
TRBV6-1	NA	TRBJ1-1	NA	CASINTEAFF	TGTGCCAGCATAAACACTGAAGCTTTCTTT
TRBV11-3	NA	TRBJ2-2	few	CASSLWGRRTGELFF	TGTGCCAGCAGCTTATGGGGGCGACGGACCGGGGAGCTGTTTTTT
TRBV5-6	TRBD2	TRBJ2-5	NA	CASSLKASGSLGGQETQYF	TGTGCCAGCAGCTTGAAGGCTAGCGGGTCTCTAGGGGGCCAAGAGACCCAGTACTTC
TRBV5-6	NA	TRBJ1-2	few	CASSFARDYTF	TGTGCCAGCAGCTTTGCTAGGGACTACACCTTC
TRBV5-1	NA	TRBJ2-1	many	CASRPGAANEQFF	TGCGCCAGCCGCCCGGGGGCGGCGAATGAGCAGTTCTTC
TRBV27	NA	TRBJ1-1	NA	CASSPGGVNTEAFF	TGTGCCAGCAGTCCCGGTGGTGTGAACACTGAAGCTTTCTTT
TRBV24-1	NA	TRBJ2-4	NA	CATSDPSDSALKNIQYF	TGTGCCACCAGTGACCCCTCCGACAGTGCCCTCAAAAACATTCAGTACTTC
TRBV3-1	NA	TRBJ1-1	NA	CASSQDGGLGGEAFF	TGTGCCAGCAGCCAAGATGGGGGACTTGGGGGTGAAGCTTTCTTT
TRBV27	NA	TRBJ2-7	NA	CASSFRGSLNEQYF	TGTGCCAGCAGTTTCCGGGGGAGTCTCAACGAGCAGTACTTC
TRBV19	NA	TRBJ1-2	NA	CAVVSSVYGYTF	TGTGCCGTTGTGTCGTCGGTCTATGGCTACACCTTC
TRBV2	TRBD1	TRBJ2-2	NA	CASSDDRGRPNTGELFF	TGTGCCAGCAGTGATGACAGGGGGCGACCTAACACCGGGGAGCTGTTTTTT
TRBV12-3/TRBV12-4	NA	TRBJ2-7	NA	CASSLSGLDYEQYF	TGTGCCAGCAGTTTATCAGGGTTGGACTACGAGCAGTACTTC
TRBV4-2	NA	TRBJ2-7	few	CASSQEQGLLGEQYF	TGTGCCAGCAGCCAAGAGCAGGGGCTACTAGGAGAGCAGTACTTC